These T cell receptor beta chains were read from a single sample in a study of blood T cell repertoires in COVID-19. Data came from immunoSEQ multiplex PCR; TCRdb stores just in-frame clones and leaves some out. The sample contains some 230,000 clones, 84% of which appear only once. The specimen was peripheral blood. The receptors were sampled from a woman in her fifties or sixties who had recovered from COVID-19. CDR3s leave out the opening cysteine and the closing phenylalanine or tryptophan.

V: TRBV2
CDR3: ASSARTSGGDTQY

V: TRBV5-5
CDR3: ASSLYTDTQY

V: TRBV5-1
CDR3: ASSLAGTGRSPLH

V: TRBV2
CDR3: ASSVTGADTQY

V: TRBV18
CDR3: ASSRERGIDTQY

V: TRBV12-2
CDR3: ASRQGLAVYEQY

V: TRBV5-5
CDR3: ASSLEEVAGNTIY

V: TRBV21-1
CDR3: ASSKQAGSGYGYT

V: TRBV2
CDR3: ASSAGSTNEKLF

V: TRBV6-1
CDR3: ASSEVRRVDYGYT

V: TRBV5-1
CDR3: ASSTRTSGETQY

V: TRBV3-1/TRBV3-2
CDR3: ASSHLLAGGYNEQF

V: TRBV5-1
CDR3: ASSLFAAVSTDTQY